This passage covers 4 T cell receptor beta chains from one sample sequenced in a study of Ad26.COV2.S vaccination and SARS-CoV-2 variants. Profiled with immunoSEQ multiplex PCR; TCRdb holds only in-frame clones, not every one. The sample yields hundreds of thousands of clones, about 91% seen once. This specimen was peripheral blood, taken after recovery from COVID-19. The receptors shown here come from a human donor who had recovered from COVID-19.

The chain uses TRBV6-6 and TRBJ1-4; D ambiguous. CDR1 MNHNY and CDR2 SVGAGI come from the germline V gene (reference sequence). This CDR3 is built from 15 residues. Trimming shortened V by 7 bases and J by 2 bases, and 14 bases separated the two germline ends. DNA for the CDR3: TGTGCCAGCACCACTGCTGGGCAGACTAATGAAAAACTGTTTTTT. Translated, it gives CASTTAGQTNEKLFF.

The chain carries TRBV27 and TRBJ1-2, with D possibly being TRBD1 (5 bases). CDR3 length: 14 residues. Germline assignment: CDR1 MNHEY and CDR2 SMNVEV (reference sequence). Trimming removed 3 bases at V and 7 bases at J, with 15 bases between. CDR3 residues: CASSFGGQSRGYTF. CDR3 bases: TGTGCCAGCAGTTTCGGGGGTCAAAGCCGTGGCTACACCTTC.

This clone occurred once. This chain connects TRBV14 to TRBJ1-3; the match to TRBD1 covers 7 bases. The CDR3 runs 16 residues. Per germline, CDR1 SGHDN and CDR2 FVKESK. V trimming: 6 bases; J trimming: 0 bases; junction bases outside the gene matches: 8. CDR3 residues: CASRSRTGDSGNTIYF. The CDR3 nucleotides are TGTGCCAGCAGATCCCGTACAGGGGACTCTGGAAACACCATATATTTT.

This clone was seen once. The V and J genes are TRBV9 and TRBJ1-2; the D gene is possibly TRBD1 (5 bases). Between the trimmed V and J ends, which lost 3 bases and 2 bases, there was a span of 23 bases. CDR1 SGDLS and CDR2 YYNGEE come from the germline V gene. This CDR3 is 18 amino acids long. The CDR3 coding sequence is TGTGCCAGCAGCGCATGGGTCAGTGTCAGGGAGTCCAACTATGGCTACACCTTC. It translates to CASSAWVSVRESNYGYTF. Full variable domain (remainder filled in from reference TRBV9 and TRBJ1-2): DSGVTQTPKHLITATGQRVTLRCSPRSGDLSVYWYQQSLDQGLQFLIQYYNGEERAKGNILERFSAQQFPDLHSELNLSSLELGDSALYFCASSAWVSVRESNYGYTFGSGTRLTVV.